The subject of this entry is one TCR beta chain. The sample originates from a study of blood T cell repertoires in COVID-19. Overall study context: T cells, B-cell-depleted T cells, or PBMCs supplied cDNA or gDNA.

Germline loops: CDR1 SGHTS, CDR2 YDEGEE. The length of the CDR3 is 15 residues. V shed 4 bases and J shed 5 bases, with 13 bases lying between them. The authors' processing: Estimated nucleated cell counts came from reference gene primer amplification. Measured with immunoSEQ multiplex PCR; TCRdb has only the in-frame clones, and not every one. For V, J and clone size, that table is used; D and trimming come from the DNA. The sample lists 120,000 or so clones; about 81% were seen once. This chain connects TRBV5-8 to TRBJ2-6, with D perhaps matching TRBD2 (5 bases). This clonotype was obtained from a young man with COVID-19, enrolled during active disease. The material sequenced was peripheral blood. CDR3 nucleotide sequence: TGTGCCAGCAGCGACTTACTAGGCTGGGCCAACGTCCTGACTTTC. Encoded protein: CASSDLLGWANVLTF.